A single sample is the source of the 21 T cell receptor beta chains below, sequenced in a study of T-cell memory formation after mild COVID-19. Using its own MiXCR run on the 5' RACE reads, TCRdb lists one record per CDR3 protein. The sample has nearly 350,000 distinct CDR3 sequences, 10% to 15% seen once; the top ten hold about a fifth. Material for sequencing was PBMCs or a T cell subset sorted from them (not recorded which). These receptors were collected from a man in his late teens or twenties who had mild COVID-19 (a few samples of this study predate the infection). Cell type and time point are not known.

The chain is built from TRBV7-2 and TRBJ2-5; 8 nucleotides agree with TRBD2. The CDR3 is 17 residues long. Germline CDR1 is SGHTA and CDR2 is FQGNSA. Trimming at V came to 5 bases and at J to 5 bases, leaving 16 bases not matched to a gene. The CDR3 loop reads CASSRLPRGGSGETQYF. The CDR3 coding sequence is TGTGCCAGCAGCCGCCTTCCTCGGGGGGGATCTGGGGAGACCCAGTACTTC. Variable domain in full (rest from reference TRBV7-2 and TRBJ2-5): GAGVSQSPSNKVTEKGKDVELRCDPISGHTALYWYRQSLGQGLEFLIYFQGNSAPDKSGLPSDRFSAERTGGSVSTLTIQRTQQEDSAVYLCASSRLPRGGSGETQYFGPGTRLLVL.

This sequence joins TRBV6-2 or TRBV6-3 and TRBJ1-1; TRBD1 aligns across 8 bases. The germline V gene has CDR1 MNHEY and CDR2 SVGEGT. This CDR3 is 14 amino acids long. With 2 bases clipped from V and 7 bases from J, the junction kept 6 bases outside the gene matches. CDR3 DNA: TGTGCCAGCAGTTACGGGGCAGGGGGCCGTGAAGCTTTCTTT. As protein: CASSYGAGGREAFF.

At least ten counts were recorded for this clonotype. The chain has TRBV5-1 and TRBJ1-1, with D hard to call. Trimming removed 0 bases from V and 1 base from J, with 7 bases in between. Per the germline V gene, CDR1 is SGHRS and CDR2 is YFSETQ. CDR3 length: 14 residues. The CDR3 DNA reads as TGCGCCAGCAGCTTGGATAGGCCGAACACTGAAGCTTTCTTT. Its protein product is CASSLDRPNTEAFF. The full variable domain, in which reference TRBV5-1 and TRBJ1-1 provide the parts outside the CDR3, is KAGVTQTPRYLIKTRGQQVTLSCSPISGHRSVSWYQQTPGQGLQFLFEYFSETQRNKGNFPGRFSGRQFSNSRSEMNVSTLELGDSALYLCASSLDRPNTEAFFGQGTRLTVV.

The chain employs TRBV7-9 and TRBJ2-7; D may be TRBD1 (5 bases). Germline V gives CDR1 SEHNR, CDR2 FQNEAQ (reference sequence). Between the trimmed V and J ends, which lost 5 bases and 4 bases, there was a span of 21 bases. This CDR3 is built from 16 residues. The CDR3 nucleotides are TGTGCCAGCAGCGCGGCAAGGACAACTACGCCGTACGAGCAGTACTTC. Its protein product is CASSAARTTTPYEQYF.

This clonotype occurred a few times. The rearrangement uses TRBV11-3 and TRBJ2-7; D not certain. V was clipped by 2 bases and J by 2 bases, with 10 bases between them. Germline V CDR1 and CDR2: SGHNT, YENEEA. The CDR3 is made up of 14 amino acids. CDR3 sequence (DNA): TGTGCCAGCAGCTTAAAGGAGCATCCCTACGAGCAGTACTTC. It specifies CASSLKEHPYEQYF. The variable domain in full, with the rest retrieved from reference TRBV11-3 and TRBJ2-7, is EAGVVQSPRYKIIEKKQPVAFWCNPISGHNTLYWYLQNLGQGPELLIRYENEEAVDDSQLPKDRFSAERLKGVDSTLKIQPAELGDSAVYLCASSLKEHPYEQYFGPGTRLTVT.

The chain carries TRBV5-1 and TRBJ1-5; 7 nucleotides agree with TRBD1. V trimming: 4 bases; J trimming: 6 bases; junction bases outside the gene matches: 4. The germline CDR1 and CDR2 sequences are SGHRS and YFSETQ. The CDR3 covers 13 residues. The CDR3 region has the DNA TGCGCCAGCAGCCCGACAGGGTCTCAGCCCCAGCATTTT. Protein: CASSPTGSQPQHF.

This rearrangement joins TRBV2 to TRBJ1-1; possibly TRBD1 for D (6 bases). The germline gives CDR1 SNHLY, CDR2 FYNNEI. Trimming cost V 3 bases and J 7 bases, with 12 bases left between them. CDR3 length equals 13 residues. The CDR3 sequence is CASSEGAGNEAFF. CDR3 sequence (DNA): TGTGCCAGCAGTGAGGGGGCAGGGAATGAAGCTTTCTTT.

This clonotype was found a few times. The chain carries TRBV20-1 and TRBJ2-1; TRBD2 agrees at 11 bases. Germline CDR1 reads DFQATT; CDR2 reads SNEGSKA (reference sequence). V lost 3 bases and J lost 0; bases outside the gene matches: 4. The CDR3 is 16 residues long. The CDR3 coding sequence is TGCAGTGCTAGTTTACTAGCGGGGGCCTCCTACAATGAGCAGTTCTTC. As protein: CSASLLAGASYNEQFF.

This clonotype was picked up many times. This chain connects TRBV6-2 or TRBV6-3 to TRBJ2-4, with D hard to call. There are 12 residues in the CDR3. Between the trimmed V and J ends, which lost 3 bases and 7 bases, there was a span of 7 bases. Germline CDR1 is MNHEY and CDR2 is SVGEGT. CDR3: CASSYLDNIQYF. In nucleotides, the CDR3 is TGTGCCAGCAGTTATTTGGATAACATTCAGTACTTC.

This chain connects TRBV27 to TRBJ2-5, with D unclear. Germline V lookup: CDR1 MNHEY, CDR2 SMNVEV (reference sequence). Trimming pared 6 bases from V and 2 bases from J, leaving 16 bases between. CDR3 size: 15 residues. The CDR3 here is CASSQFARMQETQYF. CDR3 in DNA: TGTGCCAGCAGCCAATTCGCAAGAATGCAAGAGACCCAGTACTTC.

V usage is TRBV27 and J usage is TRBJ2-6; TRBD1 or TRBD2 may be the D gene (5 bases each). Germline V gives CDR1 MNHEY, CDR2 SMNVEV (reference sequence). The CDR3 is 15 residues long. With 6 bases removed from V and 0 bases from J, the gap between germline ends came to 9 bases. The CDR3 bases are TGTGCCAGCAGGACAGACTACTCTGGGGCCAACGTCCTGACTTTC. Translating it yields CASRTDYSGANVLTF.

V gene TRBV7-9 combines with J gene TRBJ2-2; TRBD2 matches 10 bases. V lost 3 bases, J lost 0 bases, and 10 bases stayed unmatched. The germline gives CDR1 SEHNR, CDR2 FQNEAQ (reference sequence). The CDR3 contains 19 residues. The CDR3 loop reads CASSFRTSGEFANTGELFF. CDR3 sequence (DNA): TGTGCCAGCAGCTTTCGGACTAGCGGTGAATTCGCGAACACCGGGGAGCTGTTTTTT.

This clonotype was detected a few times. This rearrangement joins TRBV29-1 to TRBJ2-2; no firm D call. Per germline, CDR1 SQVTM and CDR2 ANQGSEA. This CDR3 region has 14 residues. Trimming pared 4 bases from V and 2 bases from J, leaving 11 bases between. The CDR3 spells CSVVMPVNTGELFF. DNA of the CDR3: TGCAGCGTTGTTATGCCAGTTAACACCGGGGAGCTGTTTTTT.

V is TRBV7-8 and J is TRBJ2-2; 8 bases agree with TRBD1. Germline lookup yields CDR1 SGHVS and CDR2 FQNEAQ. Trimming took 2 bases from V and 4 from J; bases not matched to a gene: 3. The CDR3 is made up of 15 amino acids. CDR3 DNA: TGTGCCAGCAGCTTATTACAGGGGGTCACCGGGGAGCTGTTTTTT. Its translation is CASSLLQGVTGELFF.

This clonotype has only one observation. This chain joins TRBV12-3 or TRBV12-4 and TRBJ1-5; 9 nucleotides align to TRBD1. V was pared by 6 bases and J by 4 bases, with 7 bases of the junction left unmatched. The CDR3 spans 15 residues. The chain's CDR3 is CASSLDRGLNQPQHF. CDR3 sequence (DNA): TGTGCCAGCAGCTTGGACAGGGGTCTAAATCAGCCCCAGCATTTT.

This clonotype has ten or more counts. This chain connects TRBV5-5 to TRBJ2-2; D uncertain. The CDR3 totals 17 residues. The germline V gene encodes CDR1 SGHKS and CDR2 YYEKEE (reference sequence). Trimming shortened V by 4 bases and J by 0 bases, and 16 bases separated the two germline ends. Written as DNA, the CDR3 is TGTGCCAGCAGCCGGTGGTCATTCCAGGCGAACACCGGGGAGCTGTTTTTT. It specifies CASSRWSFQANTGELFF.

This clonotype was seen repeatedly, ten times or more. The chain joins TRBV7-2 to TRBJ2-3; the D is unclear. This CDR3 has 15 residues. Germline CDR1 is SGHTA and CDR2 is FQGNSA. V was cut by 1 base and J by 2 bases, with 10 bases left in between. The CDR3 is CASSLDYFSTDTQYF. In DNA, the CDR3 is TGTGCCAGCAGCTTAGATTACTTCTCCACAGATACGCAGTATTTT.

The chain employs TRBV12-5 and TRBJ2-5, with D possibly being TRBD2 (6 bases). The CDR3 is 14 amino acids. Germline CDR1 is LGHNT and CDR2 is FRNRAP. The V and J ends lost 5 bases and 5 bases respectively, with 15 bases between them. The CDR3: CASGLGLGRETQYF. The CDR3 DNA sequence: TGTGCTAGTGGTCTGGGACTGGGAAGGGAGACCCAGTACTTC. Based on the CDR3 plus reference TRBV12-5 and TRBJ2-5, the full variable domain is DARVTQTPRHKVTEMGQEVTMRCQPILGHNTVFWYRQTMMQGLELLAYFRNRAPLDDSGMPKDRFSAEMPDATLATLKIQPSEPRDSAVYFCASGLGLGRETQYFGPGTRLLVL.

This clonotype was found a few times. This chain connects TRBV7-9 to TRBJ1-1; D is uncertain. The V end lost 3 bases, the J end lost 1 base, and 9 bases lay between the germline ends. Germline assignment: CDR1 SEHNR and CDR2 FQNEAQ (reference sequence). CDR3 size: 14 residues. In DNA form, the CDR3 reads TGTGCCAGCAGCTTTACCCCAGGGAACACTGAAGCTTTCTTT. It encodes CASSFTPGNTEAFF.

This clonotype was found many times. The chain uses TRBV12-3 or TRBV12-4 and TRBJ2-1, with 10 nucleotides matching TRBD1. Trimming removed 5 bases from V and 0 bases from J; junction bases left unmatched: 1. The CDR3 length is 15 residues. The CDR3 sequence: CASSRDRGSYNEQFF. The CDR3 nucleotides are TGTGCCAGCAGTAGGGACAGGGGCTCCTACAATGAGCAGTTCTTC.

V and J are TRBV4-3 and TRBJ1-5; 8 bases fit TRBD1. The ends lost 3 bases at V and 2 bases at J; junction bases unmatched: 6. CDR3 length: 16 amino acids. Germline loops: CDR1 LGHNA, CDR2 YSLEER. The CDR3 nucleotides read TGCGCCAGCAGCCAGTTCGCAGGGGGCGGCAATCAGCCCCAGCATTTT. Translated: CASSQFAGGGNQPQHF.